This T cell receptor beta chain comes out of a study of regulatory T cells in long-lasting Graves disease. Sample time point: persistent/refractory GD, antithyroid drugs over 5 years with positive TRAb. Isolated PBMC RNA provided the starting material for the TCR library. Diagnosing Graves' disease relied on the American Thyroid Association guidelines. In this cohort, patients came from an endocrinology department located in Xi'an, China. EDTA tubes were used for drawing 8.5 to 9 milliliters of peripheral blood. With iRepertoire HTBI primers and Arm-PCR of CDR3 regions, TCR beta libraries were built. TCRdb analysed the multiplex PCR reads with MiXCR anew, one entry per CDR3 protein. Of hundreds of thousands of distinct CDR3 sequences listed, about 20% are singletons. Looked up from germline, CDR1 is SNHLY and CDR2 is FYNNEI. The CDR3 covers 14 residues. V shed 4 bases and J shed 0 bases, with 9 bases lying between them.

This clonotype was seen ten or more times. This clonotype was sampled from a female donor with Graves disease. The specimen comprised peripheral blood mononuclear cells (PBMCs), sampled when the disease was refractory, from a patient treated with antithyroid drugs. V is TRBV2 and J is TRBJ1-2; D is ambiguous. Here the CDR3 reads CASSVAEANYGYTF. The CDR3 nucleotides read TGTGCCAGCAGTGTAGCGGAAGCTAACTATGGCTACACCTTC.